The present T cell receptor (beta chain) was sequenced within a study of blood T cell repertoires in COVID-19. Overall study context: Acute and convalescent COVID-19 samples came from the United States, Italy and Spain.

Per the germline V gene, CDR1 is KGHSH and CDR2 is LQKENI. The CDR3 consists of 13 residues. V was shortened by 3 bases and J by 8 bases, with 11 bases between the two germline ends. Sequenced by immunoSEQ multiplex PCR; TCRdb stores in-frame clones only, minus some. Of hundreds of thousands of clones in the sample, 90% were seen once. Participants were aged about 18 to 90 years, lived in 24 US areas, and enrolled virtually. The TCR originated in a woman aged 18-29 years with acute COVID-19. The sample was PBMCs or T cells enriched from blood (not recorded which). The J gene is TRBJ1-5, the V gene TRBV18; D ambiguous. Here the CDR3 DNA reads TGTGCCAGCTCACCCCTCTCTGGAGAGCCCCAGCATTTT. Translated, it gives CASSPLSGEPQHF.